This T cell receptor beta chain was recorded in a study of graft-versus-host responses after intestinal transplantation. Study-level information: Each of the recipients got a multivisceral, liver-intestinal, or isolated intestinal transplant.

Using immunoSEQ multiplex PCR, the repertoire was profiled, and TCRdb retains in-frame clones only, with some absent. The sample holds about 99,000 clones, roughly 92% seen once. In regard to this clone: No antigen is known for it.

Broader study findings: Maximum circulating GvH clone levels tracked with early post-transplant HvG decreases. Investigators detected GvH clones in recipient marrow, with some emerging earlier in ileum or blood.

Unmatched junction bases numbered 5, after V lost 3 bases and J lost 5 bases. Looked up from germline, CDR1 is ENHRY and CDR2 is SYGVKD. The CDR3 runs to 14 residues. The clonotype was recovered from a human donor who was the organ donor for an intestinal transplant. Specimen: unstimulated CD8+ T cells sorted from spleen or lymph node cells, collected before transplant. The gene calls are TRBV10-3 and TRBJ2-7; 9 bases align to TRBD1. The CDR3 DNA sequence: TGTGCCATCAGTGATTTAACAGGGGGCGACGAGCAGTACTTC. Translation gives CAISDLTGGDEQYF.